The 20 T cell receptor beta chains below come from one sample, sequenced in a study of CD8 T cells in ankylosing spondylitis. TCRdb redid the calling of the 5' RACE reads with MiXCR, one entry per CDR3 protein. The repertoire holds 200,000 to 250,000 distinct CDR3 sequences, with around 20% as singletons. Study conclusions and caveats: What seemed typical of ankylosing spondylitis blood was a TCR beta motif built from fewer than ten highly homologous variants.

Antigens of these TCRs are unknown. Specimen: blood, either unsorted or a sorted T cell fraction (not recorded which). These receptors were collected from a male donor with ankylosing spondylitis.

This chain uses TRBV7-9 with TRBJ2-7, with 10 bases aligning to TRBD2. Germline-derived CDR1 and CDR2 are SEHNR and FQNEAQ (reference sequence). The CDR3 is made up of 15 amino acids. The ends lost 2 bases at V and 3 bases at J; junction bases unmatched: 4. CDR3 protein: CASSLISSGGYEQYF. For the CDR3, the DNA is TGTGCCAGCAGCTTAATTTCTAGCGGGGGCTACGAGCAGTACTTC.

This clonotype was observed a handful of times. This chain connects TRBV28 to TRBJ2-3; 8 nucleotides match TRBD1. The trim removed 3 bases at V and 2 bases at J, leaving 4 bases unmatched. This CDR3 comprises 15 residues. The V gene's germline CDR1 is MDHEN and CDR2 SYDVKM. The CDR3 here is CASSFFQGATDTQYF. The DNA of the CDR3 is TGTGCCAGCAGTTTTTTTCAGGGGGCCACAGATACGCAGTATTTT.

CDR3 in DNA: TGTGCCAGCAGTTTGACAGGGATGAGCACCGGGGAGCTGTTTTTT. Residues: CASSLTGMSTGELFF. This chain joins TRBV12-3 or TRBV12-4 and TRBJ2-2, with 7 bases fitting TRBD1. This CDR3 contains 15 residues. Germline trimming cut 3 bases from V and 4 bases from J; bases unmatched to any gene: 5.

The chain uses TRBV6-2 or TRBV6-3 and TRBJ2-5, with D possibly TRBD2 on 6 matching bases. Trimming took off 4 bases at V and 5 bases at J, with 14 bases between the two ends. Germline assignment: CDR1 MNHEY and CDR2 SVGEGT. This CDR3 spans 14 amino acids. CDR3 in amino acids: CASSSLSGYETQYF. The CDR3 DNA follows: TGTGCCAGCAGTTCTCTCAGCGGGTACGAGACCCAGTACTTC.

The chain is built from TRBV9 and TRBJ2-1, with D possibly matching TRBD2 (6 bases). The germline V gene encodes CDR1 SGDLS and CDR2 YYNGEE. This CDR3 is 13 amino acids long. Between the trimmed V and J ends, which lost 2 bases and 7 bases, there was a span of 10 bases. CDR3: CASSVGSWNEQFF. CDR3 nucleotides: TGTGCCAGCAGCGTCGGGAGCTGGAATGAGCAGTTCTTC.

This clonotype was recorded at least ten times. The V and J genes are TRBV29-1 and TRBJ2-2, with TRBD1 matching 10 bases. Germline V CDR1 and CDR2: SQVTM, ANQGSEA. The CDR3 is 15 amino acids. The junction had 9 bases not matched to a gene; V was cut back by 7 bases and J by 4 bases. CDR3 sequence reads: CSGRIRTGGTGELFF. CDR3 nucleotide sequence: TGCAGCGGGCGGATCAGGACAGGGGGCACCGGGGAGCTGTTTTTT.

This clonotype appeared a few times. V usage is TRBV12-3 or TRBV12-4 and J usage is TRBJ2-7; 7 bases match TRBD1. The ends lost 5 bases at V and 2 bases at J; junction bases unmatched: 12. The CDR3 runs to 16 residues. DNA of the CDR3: TGTGCCAGCAGTCCCCACCAAAGGGGGCCGCCCTACGAGCAGTACTTC. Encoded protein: CASSPHQRGPPYEQYF.

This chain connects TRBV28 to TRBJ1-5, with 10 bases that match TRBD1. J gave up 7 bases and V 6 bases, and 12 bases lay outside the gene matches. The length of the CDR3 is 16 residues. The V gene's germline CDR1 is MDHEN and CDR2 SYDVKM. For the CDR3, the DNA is TGTGCCAGCAGATGGGGGGACAGGGGCGTAGGGCAGCCCCAGCATTTT. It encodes CASRWGDRGVGQPQHF.

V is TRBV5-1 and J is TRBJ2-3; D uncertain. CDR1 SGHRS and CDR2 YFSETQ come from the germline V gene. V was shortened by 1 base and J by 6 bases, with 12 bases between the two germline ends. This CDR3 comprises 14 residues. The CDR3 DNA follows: TGCGCCAGCAGCTTGCGGGCTCCAGAGGATACGCAGTATTTT. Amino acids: CASSLRAPEDTQYF. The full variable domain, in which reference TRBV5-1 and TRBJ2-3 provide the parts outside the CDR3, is KAGVTQTPRYLIKTRGQQVTLSCSPISGHRSVSWYQQTPGQGLQFLFEYFSETQRNKGNFPGRFSGRQFSNSRSEMNVSTLELGDSALYLCASSLRAPEDTQYFGPGTRLTVL.

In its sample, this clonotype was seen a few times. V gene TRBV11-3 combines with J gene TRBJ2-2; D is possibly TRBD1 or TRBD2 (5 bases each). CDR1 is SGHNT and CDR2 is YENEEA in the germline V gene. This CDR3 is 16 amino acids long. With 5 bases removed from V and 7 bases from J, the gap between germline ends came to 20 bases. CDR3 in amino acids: CASSARDLGALGELFF. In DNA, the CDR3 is TGTGCCAGCAGCGCCCGGGACCTCGGGGCCCTCGGGGAGCTGTTTTTT.

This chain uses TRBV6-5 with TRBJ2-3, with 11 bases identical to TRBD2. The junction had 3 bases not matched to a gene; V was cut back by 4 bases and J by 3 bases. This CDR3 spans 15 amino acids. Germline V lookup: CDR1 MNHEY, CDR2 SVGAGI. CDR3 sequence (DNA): TGTGCCAGCAGTTTCCGACTAGCGGGGACAGATACGCAGTATTTT. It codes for CASSFRLAGTDTQYF.

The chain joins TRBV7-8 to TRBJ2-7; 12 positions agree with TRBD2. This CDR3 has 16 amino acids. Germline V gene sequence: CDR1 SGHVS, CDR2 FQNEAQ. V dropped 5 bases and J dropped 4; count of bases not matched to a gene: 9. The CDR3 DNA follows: TGTGCCAGCAGCAGACCGACTAGCGGGAGTTTTTACGAGCAGTACTTC. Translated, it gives CASSRPTSGSFYEQYF.

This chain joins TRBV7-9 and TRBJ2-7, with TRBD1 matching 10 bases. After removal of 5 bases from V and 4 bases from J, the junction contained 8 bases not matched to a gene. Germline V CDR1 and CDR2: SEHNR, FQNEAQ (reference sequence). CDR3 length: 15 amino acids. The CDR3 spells CASSLTGTGVYEQYF. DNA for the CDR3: TGTGCCAGCAGCCTAACCGGGACAGGGGTATACGAGCAGTACTTC.

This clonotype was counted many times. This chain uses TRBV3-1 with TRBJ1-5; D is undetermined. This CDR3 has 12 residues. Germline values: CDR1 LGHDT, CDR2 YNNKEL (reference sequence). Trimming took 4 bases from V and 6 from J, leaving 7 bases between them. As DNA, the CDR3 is TGTGCCAGCAGCCTACGTGGTCAGCCCCAGCATTTT. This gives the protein CASSLRGQPQHF.

This CDR3 is CASSPTASTDTQYF. CDR3 nucleotide sequence: TGTGCCAGCAGCCCCACGGCTAGCACAGATACGCAGTATTTT. The V and J genes are TRBV27 and TRBJ2-3; D ambiguous. V lost 6 bases and J lost 0, with 10 bases in between. The CDR3 has 14 amino acids. Germline loops: CDR1 MNHEY, CDR2 SMNVEV (reference sequence).

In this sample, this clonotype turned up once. For the CDR3, the DNA is TGTGCCAGCAGCTTAGCCGTTGGCGGGGACACAGATACGCAGTATTTT. This codes for CASSLAVGGDTDTQYF. The rearrangement links TRBV7-2 to TRBJ2-3; maybe TRBD2 (6 bases). The germline V and J ends were trimmed by 0 bases and 2 bases, with 12 bases remaining between them. Germline V gives CDR1 SGHTA, CDR2 FQGNSA. CDR3 length: 16 amino acids.

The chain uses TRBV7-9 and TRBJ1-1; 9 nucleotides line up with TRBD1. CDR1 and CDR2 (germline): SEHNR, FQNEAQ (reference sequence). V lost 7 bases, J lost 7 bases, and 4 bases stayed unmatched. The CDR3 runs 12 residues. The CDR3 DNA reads TGTGCCAGCATGGGACAGGGCCATGAAGCTTTCTTT. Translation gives CASMGQGHEAFF.

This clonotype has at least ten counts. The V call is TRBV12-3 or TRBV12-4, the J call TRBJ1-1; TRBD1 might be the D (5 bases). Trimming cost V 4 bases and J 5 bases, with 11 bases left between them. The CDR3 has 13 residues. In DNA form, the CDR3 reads TGTGCCAGCAGTTCCTGGGGGAGGACTGAAGCTTTCTTT. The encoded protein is CASSSWGRTEAFF.

CDR3 residues: CASSPSENSPLHF. The CDR3 DNA follows: TGTGCCAGCAGCCCCTCGGAGAATTCACCCCTCCACTTT. V is TRBV12-3 or TRBV12-4 and J is TRBJ1-6; no definite D call. V dropped 6 bases and J dropped 7 bases, with 10 bases sitting between them. The CDR3 runs to 13 residues.

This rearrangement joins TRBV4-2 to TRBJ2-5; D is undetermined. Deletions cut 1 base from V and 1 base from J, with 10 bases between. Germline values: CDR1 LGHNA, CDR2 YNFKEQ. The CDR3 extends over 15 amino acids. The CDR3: CASSQVLGSQETQYF. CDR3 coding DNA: TGTGCCAGCAGCCAAGTGCTTGGCAGCCAAGAGACCCAGTACTTC.